One sample yielded the 20 T cell receptor beta chains listed below, sequenced in a study of T cell repertoires in cytomegalovirus infection. TCRdb recomputed calls from the reads with MiXCR, one row per CDR3 protein. The sample has about 260,000 distinct CDR3 sequences; roughly 13% are singletons. Sequenced sample: PBMCs. The origin of the receptors is a human donor in good health (CMV status not recorded). Some clones in this sample may be carry-over from other donors' samples.

This clonotype was observed at least ten times. V gene TRBV7-8 combines with J gene TRBJ1-5; D gene uncertain. There are 16 residues in the CDR3. The V end was cut by 1 base, the J end by 6 bases, with 16 bases between. CDR1 SGHVS and CDR2 FQNEAQ come from the germline V gene. The CDR3 coding sequence is TGTGCCAGCAGCTTAGGTTTTACGGTCACGGGTCAGCCCCAGCATTTT. It translates to CASSLGFTVTGQPQHF.

This clonotype showed up just a few times. The CDR3 DNA is TGCAGTGCTAGAGATTTTATGGGAGGCGCCGGGGAGCTGTTTTTT. Translating gives CSARDFMGGAGELFF. This chain links TRBV20-1 with TRBJ2-2; TRBD2 might be the D (6 bases). CDR3 length: 15 residues. Germline CDR1 and CDR2: DFQATT and SNEGSKA (reference sequence). V shed 0 bases and J shed 6 bases, with 14 bases lying between them.

The V call is TRBV5-4, the J call TRBJ2-5; perhaps TRBD2 as D (6 bases). With 3 bases removed from V and 5 bases from J, the gap between germline ends came to 11 bases. The CDR3 runs to 13 residues. Germline-derived CDR1 and CDR2 are SGHNT and YYREEE (reference sequence). CDR3 coding DNA: TGTGCCAGCAGCTCCGGACTAAGTGAGACCCAGTACTTC. Translating it yields CASSSGLSETQYF.

This clonotype occurred many times. This chain uses TRBV7-9 with TRBJ1-5; D possibly corresponds to TRBD1 (5 bases). Germline V gene sequence: CDR1 SEHNR, CDR2 FQNEAQ (reference sequence). The CDR3 has 15 amino acids. V lost 3 bases to trimming and J lost 6 bases, with 15 bases between them. Here the CDR3 reads CASSFGAMGLQPQHF. In nucleotides, the CDR3 is TGTGCCAGCAGCTTTGGCGCCATGGGGCTTCAGCCCCAGCATTTT.

The table lists this clonotype with many counts. This chain connects TRBV12-3 or TRBV12-4 to TRBJ1-2; possible D gene TRBD1, 5 bases. Trimming removed 7 bases at V and 2 bases at J, with 17 bases between. The CDR3 covers 15 residues. The CDR3 nucleotides are TGTGCCAGCACTCCCCTCAGGGACGGGAACTATGGCTACACCTTC. It translates to CASTPLRDGNYGYTF.

This clonotype was observed at least ten times. V gene TRBV25-1 combines with J gene TRBJ2-3; no clear D gene. This CDR3 is 16 amino acids long. Germline-derived CDR1 and CDR2 are MGHDK and SYGVNS. Trimming took 9 bases from V and 5 from J, leaving 24 bases between them. CDR3 bases: TGTGCCAGGAGACAATTAGAACGCGGAGCTCGAGATACGCAGTATTTT. This gives the protein CARRQLERGARDTQYF.

The sample holds many counts of this clonotype. The chain employs TRBV19 and TRBJ1-4; 7 bases align to TRBD1. CDR1 and CDR2 from the germline V gene are LNHDA and SQIVND (reference sequence). The V and J ends lost 8 bases and 4 bases, in that order; junction bases with no gene match: 10. This CDR3 region has 15 residues. The chain's CDR3 is CASGSSGQLNEKLFF. The CDR3 nucleotides are TGTGCCAGTGGGTCGTCGGGACAGCTTAATGAAAAACTGTTTTTT.

This clonotype was seen a few times. V usage is TRBV20-1 and J usage is TRBJ1-5, with a possible D match to TRBD1 (5 bases). V was trimmed by 3 bases and J by 6 bases, leaving 12 bases between them. The length of the CDR3 is 13 residues. Germline CDR1 is DFQATT and CDR2 is SNEGSKA (reference sequence). The CDR3 region has the DNA TGCAGTGCTAGCGGTCAGGGCACTCAGCCCCAGCATTTT. It is translated as CSASGQGTQPQHF.

The CDR3 DNA sequence: TGCAGCGTTGTTGGGGATCTGGACGAGCAGTACTTC. It specifies CSVVGDLDEQYF. The chain carries TRBV29-1 and TRBJ2-7; D not resolved. CDR1 is SQVTM, CDR2 ANQGSEA, per germline. V was pared by 4 bases and J by 5 bases, with 12 bases between. CDR3 length: 12 residues.

V and J are TRBV7-9 and TRBJ2-2; tentative D call: TRBD2 (6 bases). The V gene lost 7 bases and the J gene lost 6 bases, with 18 bases spanning the gap. The V gene's germline CDR1 is SEHNR and CDR2 FQNEAQ (reference sequence). This CDR3 is 15 amino acids long. In DNA, the CDR3 is TGTGCCAGCAACTCCGGGGCAGGCGGGGCCGGGGAGCTGTTTTTT. This encodes CASNSGAGGAGELFF.

This clonotype was picked up many times. The chain couples TRBV28 to TRBJ1-4; D remains unclear. Germline V gives CDR1 MDHEN, CDR2 SYDVKM. V lost 8 bases to trimming and J lost 4 bases, with 17 bases between them. The CDR3 is 15 residues long. This CDR3 is CASCGTSKGNEKLFF. The CDR3 DNA sequence: TGTGCCAGCTGTGGCACTTCTAAGGGTAATGAAAAACTGTTTTTT.

This clonotype was detected once. A much larger clone lies one base from this, so it may be a read error. V and J are TRBV29-1 and TRBJ2-7; 8 bases are a match to TRBD1. From germline, CDR1 is SQVTM and CDR2 ANQGSEA. V gave up 8 bases and J gave up 1 base; unmatched junction bases: 7. There are 13 residues in the CDR3. CDR3 coding DNA: TGCAGCATCCCCCGGACAGGGTCCTACGAGCAGTACTTC. The encoded protein is CSIPRTGSYEQYF.

The chain recombines TRBV4-1 with TRBJ2-1, with 9 bases lining up with TRBD2. The ends lost 5 bases at V and 10 bases at J; junction bases unmatched: 15. The CDR3 has 16 amino acids. Germline values: CDR1 MGHRA, CDR2 YSYEKL. The CDR3 spells CASSTEKTSGLAEQFF. CDR3 nucleotide sequence: TGCGCCAGCAGCACAGAAAAGACTAGCGGCCTCGCGGAGCAGTTCTTC.

To note about this clonotype: A much larger clone sits a single nucleotide away, making a read error possible. The gene calls are TRBV7-9 and TRBJ2-2, with D possibly matching TRBD2 (5 bases). The CDR3 consists of 14 residues. CDR1 SEHNR and CDR2 FQNEAQ come from the germline V gene (reference sequence). CDR3 nucleotides: TGTGCCAGCAGCCAAACTAGTGTAACCGGGGAGCTGTCTTTT. It is translated as CASSQTSVTGELSF. Together with reference TRBV7-9 and TRBJ2-2, the CDR3 gives the full variable domain: DTGVSQNPRHKITKRGQNVTFRCDPISEHNRLYWYRQTLGQGPEFLTYFQNEAQLEKSRLLSDRFSAERPKGSFSTLEIQRTEQGDSAMYLCASSQTSVTGELSFGEGSRLTVL.

The V gene is TRBV20-1, the J gene TRBJ1-2; no firm D call. Per the germline V gene, CDR1 is DFQATT and CDR2 is SNEGSKA (reference sequence). Trimming removed 1 base from V and 4 bases from J, with 7 bases in between. There are 12 residues in the CDR3. CDR3 nucleotide sequence: TGCAGTGCTAGAGTGGAGACCTATGGCTACACCTTC. Amino acid sequence: CSARVETYGYTF.

This clonotype was observed many times. This chain joins TRBV7-2 and TRBJ2-2; the match to TRBD1 covers 9 bases. The CDR3 covers 15 residues. CDR1 and CDR2 (germline): SGHTA, FQGNSA. With V trimmed by 5 bases and J by 4 bases, 5 bases remained unmatched. The CDR3 region has the DNA TGTGCCAGCAGCCCCGGACAGGGGACCACCGGGGAGCTGTTTTTT. It codes for CASSPGQGTTGELFF.

This clonotype was counted many times. The V call is TRBV2, the J call TRBJ2-5; D may be TRBD2 (6 bases). This CDR3 region has 14 residues. Germline V gives CDR1 SNHLY, CDR2 FYNNEI. Trimming took off 10 bases at V and 5 bases at J, with 20 bases between the two ends. CDR3 sequence reads: CATAGIFAGETQYF. The CDR3 region has the DNA TGTGCCACCGCGGGGATTTTCGCCGGGGAGACCCAGTACTTC. Supplemented by reference TRBV2 and TRBJ2-5, the full variable domain reads EPEVTQTPSHQVTQMGQEVILRCVPISNHLYFYWYRQILGQKVEFLVSFYNNEISEKSEIFDDQFSVERPDGSNFTLKIRSTKLEDSAMYFCATAGIFAGETQYFGPGTRLLVL.

This chain's CDR3 is CASSLMSTYGYTF. The DNA of the CDR3 is TGTGCCAGCAGCTTAATGTCGACCTATGGCTACACCTTC. The rearrangement uses TRBV7-2 and TRBJ1-2; D is unclear. The CDR3 has 13 amino acids. The germline V gene encodes CDR1 SGHTA and CDR2 FQGNSA. V was shortened by 2 bases and J by 4 bases, with 8 bases between the two germline ends.

The J gene is TRBJ1-2, the V gene TRBV29-1; possible D gene TRBD1, 5 bases. The CDR3 runs 14 residues. V lost 6 bases to trimming and J lost 0 bases, with 14 bases between them. The germline V gene encodes CDR1 SQVTM and CDR2 ANQGSEA. The CDR3 is CSVQGPTTNYGYTF. The CDR3 nucleotides read TGCAGCGTGCAGGGTCCCACCACTAACTATGGCTACACCTTC. Variable domain in full (rest from reference TRBV29-1 and TRBJ1-2): SAVISQKPSRDICQRGTSLTIQCQVDSQVTMMFWYRQQPGQSLTLIATANQGSEATYESGFVIDKFPISRPNLTFSTLTVSNMSPEDSSIYLCSVQGPTTNYGYTFGSGTRLTVV.

The DNA of the CDR3 is TGTGCCACCAGCCTAAGGACTAGTAACTACAATGAGCAGTTCTTC. Its translation is CATSLRTSNYNEQFF. V is TRBV15 and J is TRBJ2-1; 7 bases align to TRBD2. Germline CDR1 reads LNHNV; CDR2 reads YYDKDF (reference sequence). The CDR3 runs to 15 residues. The V segment lost 5 bases and the J segment 3 bases; nucleotides outside the gene matches: 7.